This entry lists 32 T cell receptor beta chains sequenced from one sample in a study of pediatric ulcerative colitis. During colonoscopy, one to two rectal pinch biopsies were collected. The protocol was immunoSEQ multiplex PCR, while the TCRdb copy is restricted to in-frame clones and leaves out a portion. The sample has around 37,000 clones, 75% seen once. Specimen: gut tissue. The receptors originated from a boy aged 10-17 years with severe ulcerative colitis.

The rearrangement joins TRBV7-8 to TRBJ1-5; D is unclear. CDR1 is SGHVS and CDR2 is FQNEAQ in the germline V gene. The CDR3 runs 15 residues. V was pared by 1 base and J by 2 bases, with 9 bases between. The CDR3 DNA reads TGTGCCAGCAGCTTAGGTAGGACGGGCAATCAGCCCCAGCATTTT. Translation: CASSLGRTGNQPQHF. Full variable domain (rest looked up from reference TRBV7-8 and TRBJ1-5): GAGVSQSPRYKVAKRGQDVALRCDPISGHVSLFWYQQALGQGPEFLTYFQNEAQLDKSGLPSDRFFAERPEGSVSTLKIQRTQQEDSAVYLCASSLGRTGNQPQHFGDGTRLSIL.

The V and J genes are TRBV28 and TRBJ2-7, with 7 bases matching TRBD1. The germline V gene encodes CDR1 MDHEN and CDR2 SYDVKM. Losses at the gene ends were 5 bases for V and 5 bases for J; bases not matched to a gene: 12. CDR3 length: 15 residues. DNA of the CDR3: TGTGCCAGCAGTCCCCTGGATAGGGACAGTCACGAGCAGTACTTC. It encodes CASSPLDRDSHEQYF.

V usage is TRBV5-1 and J usage is TRBJ2-7; D tentatively fits TRBD1 or TRBD2 (5 bases each). CDR3 length equals 15 residues. Germline loops: CDR1 SGHRS, CDR2 YFSETQ. V gave up 7 bases and J gave up 1 base, with 18 bases separating them. The CDR3 bases are TGCGCCAGCCAAGAGCGTAGTGGGGGATCCTACGAGCAGTACTTC. Protein product: CASQERSGGSYEQYF.

There are a few counts of this clone. The rearrangement joins TRBV5-5 to TRBJ1-5; no reliable D call. V lost 5 bases to trimming and J lost 6 bases, with 18 bases between them. CDR3 length: 15 residues. Germline loops: CDR1 SGHKS, CDR2 YYEKEE (reference sequence). The CDR3 loop reads CASSTDGAFGQPQHF. DNA for the CDR3: TGTGCCAGCAGTACGGACGGAGCCTTTGGTCAGCCCCAGCATTTT. Full variable domain (remainder filled in from reference TRBV5-5 and TRBJ1-5): DAGVTQSPTHLIKTRGQQVTLRCSPISGHKSVSWYQQVLGQGPQFIFQYYEKEERGRGNFPDRFSARQFPNYSSELNVNALLLGDSALYLCASSTDGAFGQPQHFGDGTRLSIL.

The chain links TRBV11-2 to TRBJ2-6; 11 bases fit TRBD2. The CDR3 length is 17 residues. CDR1 is SGHAT, CDR2 FQNNGV, per germline. V lost 6 bases and J lost 0; bases outside the gene matches: 4. DNA of the CDR3: TGTGCCAGCAGGAGACTAGCGGGGTACTCTGGGGCCAACGTCCTGACTTTC. It translates to CASRRLAGYSGANVLTF.

The chain employs TRBV29-1 and TRBJ2-3; D is possibly TRBD2 (7 bases). The CDR3 consists of 18 residues. Germline V CDR1 and CDR2: SQVTM, ANQGSEA. V lost 4 bases to trimming and J lost 5 bases, with 28 bases between them. CDR3 residues: CSVGGLVGGPRELDTQYF. The CDR3 DNA is TGCAGCGTTGGAGGACTAGTGGGGGGGCCAAGGGAGTTAGATACGCAGTATTTT.

V gene TRBV10-3 combines with J gene TRBJ2-5; the D is unclear. V gave up 3 bases and J gave up 0 bases, with 5 bases separating them. The CDR3 runs 13 residues. CDR1 ENHRY and CDR2 SYGVKD come from the germline V gene. The CDR3 region has the DNA TGTGCCATCAGTGACAGCGACCAAGAGACCCAGTACTTC. Translating it yields CAISDSDQETQYF.

The chain carries TRBV5-8 and TRBJ1-1; weak D call: TRBD1 (6 bases). Germline values: CDR1 SGHTS, CDR2 YDEGEE. The CDR3 has 15 residues. V was clipped by 4 bases and J by 4 bases, with 17 bases between them. CDR3 nucleotide sequence: TGTGCCAGCAGCGGGGAGCGGGGAGGGGGCACTGAAGCTTTCTTT. Its protein product is CASSGERGGGTEAFF.

This rearrangement joins TRBV28 to TRBJ2-5; no reliable D call. The ends were cut back, 3 bases at V and 5 bases at J, with 4 bases in the middle. The CDR3 is 11 amino acids. Germline V gene lookup returns CDR1 MDHEN and CDR2 SYDVKM. The CDR3 region has the DNA TGTGCCAGCAGTTTCTTCGAGACCCAGTACTTC. This translates into CASSFFETQYF.

This chain uses TRBV5-1 with TRBJ2-1; D perhaps matches TRBD1 (5 bases). V lost 3 bases and J lost 5, with 18 bases in between. The CDR3 extends over 16 amino acids. CDR1 and CDR2 from the germline V gene are SGHRS and YFSETQ. CDR3 in amino acids: CASSWGHRRSDNEQFF. The CDR3, as DNA: TGCGCCAGCAGCTGGGGCCACAGGAGATCGGACAATGAGCAGTTCTTC.

Relative to its sample, this clone is medium-sized (0.01 to 0.1%). V and J are TRBV7-2 and TRBJ1-2; D not certain. Germline V gene data show CDR1 as SGHTA and CDR2 as FQGNSA. This CDR3 contains 13 residues. V dropped 5 bases and J dropped 0 bases, with 7 bases sitting between them. CDR3 DNA: TGTGCCAGCAGCGCCTCCGCTAACTATGGCTACACCTTC. It codes for CASSASANYGYTF.

J is TRBJ1-2 and V is TRBV18; D is unresolved. Trimming took 4 bases from V and 2 from J, leaving 20 bases between them. Germline-derived CDR1 and CDR2 are KGHSH and LQKENI. CDR3 length: 17 amino acids. CDR3 coding DNA: TGTGCCAGCTCACAGGCTACGTCCCAGTACATAAACTATGGCTACACCTTC. The encoded protein is CASSQATSQYINYGYTF.

The chain links TRBV19 to TRBJ1-6; D not certain. The CDR3 sequence is 16 residues long. The ends were cut back, 3 bases at V and 9 bases at J, with 18 bases in the middle. CDR1 is LNHDA and CDR2 is SQIVND in the germline V gene (reference sequence). The CDR3 reads CASSISGSLGISPLHF. The CDR3 DNA follows: TGTGCCAGTAGTATCTCGGGCAGTTTGGGAATTTCACCCCTCCACTTT.

The chain joins TRBV7-8 to TRBJ2-7, with unresolved D. This CDR3 comprises 11 residues. The V end lost 8 bases, the J end lost 5 bases, and 10 bases lay between the germline ends. CDR1 is SGHVS, CDR2 FQNEAQ, per germline. The CDR3 spells CASEKGNEQYF. DNA of the CDR3: TGTGCCAGCGAAAAGGGTAACGAGCAGTACTTC. The full variable domain, with the rest looked up from reference TRBV7-8 and TRBJ2-7, is GAGVSQSPRYKVAKRGQDVALRCDPISGHVSLFWYQQALGQGPEFLTYFQNEAQLDKSGLPSDRFFAERPEGSVSTLKIQRTQQEDSAVYLCASEKGNEQYFGPGTRLTVT.

The chain links TRBV5-6 to TRBJ1-1, with D perhaps matching TRBD1 (5 bases). The germline gives CDR1 SGHDT, CDR2 YYEEEE. V lost 3 bases and J 2 bases, leaving 14 bases between the germline ends. The CDR3 loop spans 15 amino acids. The CDR3 coding sequence is TGTGCCAGCAGCTCCCCCCGGCAGGGAAACACTGAAGCTTTCTTT. Its translation is CASSSPRQGNTEAFF.

The chain combines TRBV7-2 with TRBJ1-3, with D possibly TRBD1 on 6 matching bases. Trimming removed 5 bases from V and 4 bases from J, with 18 bases in between. Germline assignment: CDR1 SGHTA and CDR2 FQGNSA. This CDR3 has 16 residues. The CDR3 spells CASSPKGGSGGNTIYF. The DNA of the CDR3 is TGTGCCAGCAGCCCCAAGGGGGGATCGGGCGGAAACACCATATATTTT.

This chain links TRBV9 with TRBJ2-3, with no clear D. Germline CDR1 reads SGDLS; CDR2 reads YYNGEE. Trimming took 3 bases from V and 0 from J, leaving 8 bases between them. CDR3 length equals 14 residues. The CDR3 loop reads CASSDTASTDTQYF. The DNA of the CDR3 is TGTGCCAGCAGCGACACAGCAAGCACAGATACGCAGTATTTT.

The V gene is TRBV15, the J gene TRBJ2-1; D is perhaps TRBD2 (6 bases). V dropped 0 bases and J dropped 0 bases, with 15 bases sitting between them. The germline V gene has CDR1 LNHNV and CDR2 YYDKDF (reference sequence). This CDR3 has 18 amino acids. In nucleotides, the CDR3 is TGTGCCACCAGCAGAGATCTGTCTGGGACTCTCTCCTACAATGAGCAGTTCTTC. It specifies CATSRDLSGTLSYNEQFF.

V gene TRBV5-1 combines with J gene TRBJ2-2; the D call may be TRBD1 or TRBD2 (5 bases each). V dropped 1 base and J dropped 5 bases, with 12 bases sitting between them. Germline V gene data show CDR1 as SGHRS and CDR2 as YFSETQ. CDR3 length: 15 amino acids. In DNA form, the CDR3 reads TGCGCCAGCAGCTTGATAGAGGGGTATACCGGGGAGCTGTTTTTT. This codes for CASSLIEGYTGELFF.

This clone occurred once. The chain uses TRBV5-1 and TRBJ1-2; no firm D call. The CDR3 loop spans 16 amino acids. Trimming took off 0 bases at V and 2 bases at J, with 14 bases between the two ends. CDR1 and CDR2 from the germline V gene are SGHRS and YFSETQ. CDR3 sequence: CASSLGARGKNYGYTF. CDR3 DNA: TGCGCCAGCAGCTTGGGGGCGAGAGGAAAAAACTATGGCTACACCTTC.

The rearrangement uses TRBV5-1 and TRBJ1-2; TRBD1 matches at 7 bases. The CDR3 sequence is 16 residues long. Germline V gives CDR1 SGHRS, CDR2 YFSETQ. V shed 2 bases and J 0 bases; nucleotides not matched to a gene: 7. CDR3 sequence: CASSFGGGSANYGYTF. The DNA of the CDR3 is TGCGCCAGCAGCTTTGGAGGGGGCAGTGCTAACTATGGCTACACCTTC.

This sequence joins TRBV18 and TRBJ1-2; tentatively, D is TRBD1 (5 bases). This CDR3 has 16 amino acids. V lost 3 bases and J 0 bases, leaving 14 bases between the germline ends. Germline V gene data show CDR1 as KGHSH and CDR2 as LQKENI. The CDR3, as DNA: TGTGCCAGCTCACCTCCTGGGACCGAGACTAACTATGGCTACACCTTC. Amino acid sequence: CASSPPGTETNYGYTF.

This chain uses TRBV7-8 with TRBJ1-3; D gene uncertain. V lost 6 bases and J 0 bases, leaving 12 bases between the germline ends. The CDR3 runs to 15 residues. Per the germline V gene, CDR1 is SGHVS and CDR2 is FQNEAQ. The CDR3 here is CASSELRNSGNTIYF. DNA of the CDR3: TGTGCCAGCAGTGAACTCAGAAACTCTGGAAACACCATATATTTT. Combining the CDR3 with reference TRBV7-8 and TRBJ1-3 gives the whole variable domain GAGVSQSPRYKVAKRGQDVALRCDPISGHVSLFWYQQALGQGPEFLTYFQNEAQLDKSGLPSDRFFAERPEGSVSTLKIQRTQQEDSAVYLCASSELRNSGNTIYFGEGSWLTVV.

The chain has TRBV9 and TRBJ1-2, with TRBD1 matching 7 bases. Germline values: CDR1 SGDLS, CDR2 YYNGEE. V shed 0 bases, J shed 8 bases, and the junction held 4 bases outside the gene matches. CDR3 size: 13 residues. The CDR3 here is CASSVVQGIGYTF. For the CDR3, the DNA is TGTGCCAGCAGCGTAGTACAGGGGATCGGCTACACCTTC.

This clone occurred once. The chain links TRBV18 to TRBJ1-4, with TRBD1 identical over 7 bases. This CDR3 spans 14 amino acids. Looked up from germline, CDR1 is KGHSH and CDR2 is LQKENI. After removal of 3 bases from V and 6 bases from J, the junction contained 4 bases not matched to a gene. The CDR3 here is CASSPRTGDEKLFF. The CDR3 DNA reads TGTGCCAGCTCACCCCGAACAGGGGATGAAAAACTGTTTTTT.

The chain couples TRBV4-1 to TRBJ2-1; maybe TRBD2 (5 bases). The CDR3 runs to 13 residues. V lost 4 bases and J 9 bases, leaving 13 bases between the germline ends. From germline, CDR1 is MGHRA and CDR2 YSYEKL. The CDR3 is CASSRGYGIEQFF. The CDR3 DNA sequence: TGCGCCAGCAGCCGGGGTTACGGGATTGAGCAGTTCTTC.

The V call is TRBV4-1, the J call TRBJ2-5, with D unclear. The CDR3 length is 16 residues. V was trimmed by 4 bases and J by 1 base, leaving 16 bases between them. Looked up from germline, CDR1 is MGHRA and CDR2 is YSYEKL. CDR3 sequence (DNA): TGCGCCAGCAGCCTCGGAAACCCTTGGGGCCAAGAGACCCAGTACTTC. Protein product: CASSLGNPWGQETQYF.

On this clone itself: The final CDR3 position lacks the conserved phenylalanine or tryptophan, pointing to a likely read error. J is TRBJ1-6 and V is TRBV6-5; TRBD1 matches at 8 bases. The CDR3 sequence is 14 residues long. With 2 bases clipped from V and 6 bases from J, the junction kept 0 bases outside the gene matches. Germline values: CDR1 MNHEY, CDR2 SVGAGI. Here the CDR3 DNA reads TGTGCCAGCAGTTACGGGACAGGTAATTCACCCCTCCACCTT. This codes for CASSYGTGNSPLHL.

This chain uses TRBV13 with TRBJ1-2; 7 positions agree with TRBD1. The CDR3 consists of 19 residues. Germline-derived CDR1 and CDR2 are PRHDT and FYEKMQ (reference sequence). The J segment lost 7 bases and the V segment lost 4 bases, leaving 24 bases of the junction unmatched. The CDR3 here is CASSSTLDPDREFSFGYTF. CDR3 in DNA: TGTGCCAGCAGCTCAACACTCGACCCTGACAGGGAGTTTTCGTTTGGCTACACCTTC.

Points on this clone: Other DNA sequences in this sample translate to the same CDR3. The chain is built from TRBV5-6 and TRBJ1-1; D unresolved. The CDR3 runs to 11 residues. CDR1 SGHDT and CDR2 YYEEEE come from the germline V gene. Trimming took 1 base from V and 2 from J, leaving 0 bases between them. The DNA for the CDR3 is TGTGCCAGCAGCTTGAACACTGAAGCTTTCTTT. Translating gives CASSLNTEAFF.

J is TRBJ2-3 and V is TRBV27; the D gene is possibly TRBD2 (6 bases). The V end lost 6 bases, the J end lost 1 base, and 14 bases lay between the germline ends. From germline, CDR1 is MNHEY and CDR2 SMNVEV (reference sequence). The length of the CDR3 is 15 residues. The CDR3 loop reads CASSGLSWGTDTQYF. DNA of the CDR3: TGTGCCAGCAGCGGACTATCTTGGGGCACAGATACGCAGTATTTT.

The chain has TRBV20-1 and TRBJ2-1; weak D call: TRBD2 (5 bases). This CDR3 comprises 10 residues. Germline lookup yields CDR1 DFQATT and CDR2 SNEGSKA (reference sequence). V was trimmed by 3 bases and J by 11 bases, leaving 8 bases between them. CDR3 amino acids: CSASEGKQFF. CDR3 sequence (DNA): TGCAGTGCTAGCGAGGGTAAGCAGTTCTTC.